The 6 T cell receptor beta chains below were found in one sample sequenced in a study of identical twins. TCRdb independently ran MiXCR on the 5' RACE reads; one entry per CDR3 protein. Here the sample spans about 250,000 distinct CDR3 sequences, about 8.9% being singletons. This same sample was also part of a study on yellow fever vaccine responses in identical twins.

Sequenced sample: CD8+ T cells sorted from blood. These receptors all stem from a woman between 18 and 30 years old in good health.

This clonotype was picked up a small number of times. The chain uses TRBV18 and TRBJ2-1; 7 nucleotides line up with TRBD2. V was pared by 8 bases and J by 7 bases, with 8 bases of the junction left unmatched. The CDR3 is 13 residues long. Germline lookup yields CDR1 KGHSH and CDR2 LQKENI. CDR3 protein: CASREGRENEQFF. In DNA form, the CDR3 reads TGTGCCAGCAGGGAGGGACGAGAGAATGAGCAGTTCTTC. Looking up the rest from reference TRBV18 and TRBJ2-1 gives the full variable domain: NAGVMQNPRHLVRRRGQEARLRCSPMKGHSHVYWYRQLPEEGLKFMVYLQKENIIDESGMPKERFSAEFPKEGPSILRIQQVVRGDSAAYFCASREGRENEQFFGPGTRLTVL.

The chain joins TRBV6-2 or TRBV6-3 to TRBJ1-5; 12 nucleotides line up with TRBD1. Germline CDR1 and CDR2: MNHEY and SVGEGT. With V trimmed by 6 bases and J by 4 bases, 13 bases remained unmatched. CDR3 length equals 18 residues. CDR3 protein: CASSRPGTGGSGNQPQHF. The CDR3 DNA sequence: TGTGCCAGCAGCCGACCCGGGACAGGGGGCTCGGGGAATCAGCCCCAGCATTTT.

This clonotype was counted ten times or more. The chain is built from TRBV2 and TRBJ2-3; the match to TRBD2 covers 9 bases. CDR3 size: 16 residues. Germline values: CDR1 SNHLY, CDR2 FYNNEI. J gave up 4 bases and V 1 base, and 6 bases lay outside the gene matches. Written as DNA, the CDR3 is TGTGCCAGCAGTGAAGAGCCTAGCGGGGATGCAGATACGCAGTATTTT. Protein sequence: CASSEEPSGDADTQYF.

In this sample, this clonotype turned up many times. The chain joins TRBV6-1 to TRBJ2-3; D might be TRBD1 (5 bases). CDR3 size: 16 residues. Deletions cut 5 bases from V and 0 bases from J, with 15 bases between. From germline, CDR1 is MNHNS and CDR2 SASEGT. The CDR3 protein is CASSTQGGTSTDTQYF. CDR3 nucleotide sequence: TGTGCCAGCAGTACCCAGGGCGGAACTAGCACAGATACGCAGTATTTT.

The chain couples TRBV7-9 to TRBJ2-2; TRBD1 aligns across 7 bases. V gave up 7 bases and J gave up 2 bases; unmatched junction bases: 4. The germline gives CDR1 SEHNR, CDR2 FQNEAQ (reference sequence). The CDR3 runs 14 residues. The CDR3 nucleotides are TGTGCCAGCACGGGACAGATCAACACCGGGGAGCTGTTTTTT. Translation gives CASTGQINTGELFF.

A few counts support this clonotype. The chain carries TRBV7-9 and TRBJ2-7; TRBD2 is a possible D gene (7 bases). CDR3 size: 12 residues. Germline V gene lookup returns CDR1 SEHNR and CDR2 FQNEAQ (reference sequence). V dropped 5 bases and J dropped 5 bases, with 10 bases sitting between them. DNA for the CDR3: TGTGCCAGCAGCCGGGGGGCGGACGAGCAGTACTTC. Translation gives CASSRGADEQYF.